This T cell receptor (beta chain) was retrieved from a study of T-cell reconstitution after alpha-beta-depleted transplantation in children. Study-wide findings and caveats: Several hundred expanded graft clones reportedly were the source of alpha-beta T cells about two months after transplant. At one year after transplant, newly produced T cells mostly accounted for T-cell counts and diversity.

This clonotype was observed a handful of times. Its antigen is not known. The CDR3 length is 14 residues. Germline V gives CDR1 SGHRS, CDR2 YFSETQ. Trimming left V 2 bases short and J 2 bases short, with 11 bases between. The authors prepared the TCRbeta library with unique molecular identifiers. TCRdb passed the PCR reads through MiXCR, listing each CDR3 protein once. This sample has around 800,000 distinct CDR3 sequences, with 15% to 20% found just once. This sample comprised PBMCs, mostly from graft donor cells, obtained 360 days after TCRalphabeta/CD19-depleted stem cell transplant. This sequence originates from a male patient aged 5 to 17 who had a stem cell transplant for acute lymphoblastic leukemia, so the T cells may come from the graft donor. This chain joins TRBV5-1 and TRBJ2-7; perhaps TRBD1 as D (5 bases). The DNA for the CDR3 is TGCGCCAGCAGCTTCAGCAGGGAAACCTACGAGCAGTACTTC. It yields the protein CASSFSRETYEQYF.